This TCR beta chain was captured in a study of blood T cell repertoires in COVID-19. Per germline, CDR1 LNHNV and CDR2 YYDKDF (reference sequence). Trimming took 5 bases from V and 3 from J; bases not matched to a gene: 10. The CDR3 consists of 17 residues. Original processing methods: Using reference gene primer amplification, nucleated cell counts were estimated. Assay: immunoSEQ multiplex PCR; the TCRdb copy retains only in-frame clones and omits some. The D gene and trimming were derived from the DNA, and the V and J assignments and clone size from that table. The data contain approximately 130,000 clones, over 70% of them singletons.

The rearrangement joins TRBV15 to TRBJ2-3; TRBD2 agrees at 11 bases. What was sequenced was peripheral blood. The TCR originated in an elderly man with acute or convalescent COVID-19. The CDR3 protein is CATSGGIAGGQTDTQYF. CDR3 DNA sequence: TGTGCCACCAGCGGAGGAATAGCGGGGGGGCAAACAGATACGCAGTATTTT. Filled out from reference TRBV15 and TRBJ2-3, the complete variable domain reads DAMVIQNPRYQVTQFGKPVTLSCSQTLNHNVMYWYQQKSSQAPKLLFHYYDKDFNNEADTPDNFQSRRPNTSFCFLDIRSPGLGDTAMYLCATSGGIAGGQTDTQYFGPGTRLTVL.